This is a list of T cell receptor beta chains from one sample in a study of cytomegalovirus exposure and HLA in healthy donors. Libraries were prepared by immunoSEQ multiplex PCR; TCRdb keeps only in-frame clonotypes and omits some of them. Of 100,000 to 150,000 clones listed, just over 70% are singletons. Input material: PBMCs. These receptors came from a woman aged 55-70 years in good health and CMV-seropositive. Each CDR3 is given with its conserved first and last residue. D genes are given only for firm matches. Expanded clones get a size class; other rows say once, few or many, or leave the size out.

v_gene,j_gene,d_gene,abundance,CDR3nt,CDR3aa
TRBV5-1,TRBJ2-7,TRBD1,-,TGCGCCAGCAGGGGACAGGGGCCCTTACCCGAGCAGTACTTC,CASRGQGPLPEQYF
TRBV6-5,TRBJ2-6,-,-,TGTGCCAGCAGGGCTCGTTCCTCTGGGGCCAACGTCCTGACTTTC,CASRARSSGANVLTF
TRBV9,TRBJ1-3,-,-,TGTGCCAGCAGCGCCGAAGACAGGGGAAACACCATATATTTT,CASSAEDRGNTIYF
TRBV6-6,TRBJ1-2,-,-,TGTGCCAGCAGTTCCGGGACAACTAACTATGGCTACACCTTC,CASSSGTTNYGYTF
TRBV5-1,TRBJ2-7,TRBD2,-,TGCGCCAGCACTACCAGTCCCGGGACTAGCAGTTCCGAGCAGTACTTC,CASTTSPGTSSSEQYF
TRBV2,TRBJ1-2,-,once,TGTGCCAGCATTGGGAGGGGCGCGGGGCGTGGCTACACCTTC,CASIGRGAGRGYTF
TRBV15,TRBJ2-3,-,-,TGTGCCACCAGCAGAGGGAGGGGGGGTATAACAGATACGCAGTATTTT,CATSRGRGGITDTQYF
TRBV19,TRBJ2-7,TRBD2,-,TGTGCCAGTAGTAGGACTAGCGGGGGCCCAACCCCTCTCGAGCAGTACTTC,CASSRTSGGPTPLEQYF
TRBV11-2,TRBJ2-3,-,-,TGTGCCAGCAGCTTAGGGGCATCGGCTCCCACAGATACGCAGTATTTT,CASSLGASAPTDTQYF
TRBV11-3,TRBJ2-7,-,-,TGTGCCAGCTCCTGGGCGAGCTCCTACGAGCAGTACTTC,CASSWASSYEQYF
TRBV7-8,TRBJ2-7,TRBD1,-,TGTGCCAGCAGCTTAGGGCGGGACAGGGGACCTCGCTCCTACGAGCAGTACTTC,CASSLGRDRGPRSYEQYF
TRBV18,TRBJ1-1,-,-,TGTGCCAGCTCTACCAGGGCGATAAACACTGAAGCTTTCTTT,CASSTRAINTEAFF
TRBV15,TRBJ1-3,-,few,TGTGCCACCAGCCCGATGCGGGGGGCGGCTGGAAACACCATATATTTT,CATSPMRGAAGNTIYF
TRBV28,TRBJ2-7,TRBD2,-,TGTGCCAGCAATTTATTACAGCGGGGGGGCCGCGAGCAGTACTTC,CASNLLQRGGREQYF
TRBV10-2,TRBJ2-3,TRBD1,many,TGCGCCAGCAGAGTGGGACAGGGACGCCACACAGATACGCAGTATTTT,CASRVGQGRHTDTQYF
TRBV7-9,TRBJ1-4,TRBD1,-,TGTGCCAGCAGCTTAACAGGGGAACTGTTTTTT,CASSLTGELFF
TRBV4-1,TRBJ1-2,-,-,TGCGCCAGCAGCCAGTCTGGGGGGAGCGGCTACACCTTC,CASSQSGGSGYTF
TRBV11-3,TRBJ2-7,-,-,TGTGCCAGCAGCTTAGGCAGGGGCTACGAGCAGTACTTC,CASSLGRGYEQYF
TRBV6-5,TRBJ1-2,-,-,TGTGCCAGCAGTTACGACAGAACCAATGGCTACACCTTC,CASSYDRTNGYTF
TRBV18,TRBJ1-1,-,-,TGTGCCAGCTCACCCGGGACACCGGGATATGAAGCTTTCTTT,CASSPGTPGYEAFF
TRBV7-9,TRBJ1-2,-,-,TGTGCCAGCAGCTTAGCGGCAGGCCATGGCTACACCTTC,CASSLAAGHGYTF
TRBV5-6,TRBJ1-2,-,few,TGTGCCAGCAGCTTGAGTGGGTCCTGGGCAGGGGATGGCTACACCTTC,CASSLSGSWAGDGYTF
TRBV7-9,TRBJ1-2,-,-,TGTGCCAGCAGCTCCCAGGAACACTATGGCTACACCTTC,CASSSQEHYGYTF
TRBV9,TRBJ2-1,-,-,TGTGCCAGCAGCGCCGTCAGGAACAATGAGCAGTTCTTC,CASSAVRNNEQFF
TRBV10-1,TRBJ2-1,TRBD1,few,TGCGCCAGCAGCCCGGGACAGGGTAACAATGAGCAGTTCTTC,CASSPGQGNNEQFF
TRBV13,TRBJ1-6,-,-,TGTGCCAGCAGCCCTCTCGCACAGTCGGGGTCACCCCTCCACTTT,CASSPLAQSGSPLHF
TRBV6-1,TRBJ2-3,TRBD1,-,TGTGCCAGCAGTAGTCCGGGACAGAGCACAGATACGCAGTATTTT,CASSSPGQSTDTQYF
TRBV7-9,TRBJ2-7,TRBD2,-,TGTGCCAGCAGCTGGGGGGGGTACTACGAGCAGTACTTC,CASSWGGYYEQYF
TRBV18,TRBJ2-2,-,few,TGTGCCAGCCTCGGACAGTTGAACACCGGGGAGCTGTTTTTT,CASLGQLNTGELFF
TRBV7-9,TRBJ2-1,TRBD2,-,TGTGCCAGCAGCCCCTCGGGACTAGCGGGGTTTAGCTCCTACAATGAGCAGTTCTTC,CASSPSGLAGFSSYNEQFF
TRBV5-1,TRBJ2-5,-,-,TGCGCCAGCAGCCTAAGTATCACGGAGACCCAGTACTTC,CASSLSITETQYF
TRBV6-5,TRBJ2-7,TRBD1,-,TGTGCCAGCATGCAGGGGGCAGGCGAGCAGTACTTC,CASMQGAGEQYF
TRBV7-6,TRBJ1-1,-,-,TGTGCCAGCAGCTCAGGACTTTCCACTGAAGCTTTCTTT,CASSSGLSTEAFF
TRBV13,TRBJ2-1,TRBD2,-,TGTGCCAGCAGCGATGGGACTAGCGGGGGAGGTTACAATGAGCAGTTCTTC,CASSDGTSGGGYNEQFF
TRBV7-6,TRBJ2-5,TRBD2,-,TGTGCCAGCAGCTGGAATCTAGCGGGTAACCAAGAGACCCAGTACTTC,CASSWNLAGNQETQYF
TRBV5-1,TRBJ2-3,TRBD1,-,TGCGCCAGCAGCCCGCGACAGGGGGGCACAGATACGCAGTATTTT,CASSPRQGGTDTQYF
TRBV5-1,TRBJ2-1,TRBD1,-,TGCGCCAGCAGCACCGGACAGGGTGCGGATGAGCAGTTCTTC,CASSTGQGADEQFF
TRBV19,TRBJ1-2,-,-,TGTGCCAGCCAGGCGGGGAGGCTCAATGGCTACACCTTC,CASQAGRLNGYTF
TRBV11-1,TRBJ1-3,-,-,TGTGCCAGCAGCTTACTCGCGCACGGGTCTGGAAACACCATATATTTT,CASSLLAHGSGNTIYF
TRBV7-7,TRBJ2-3,TRBD2,-,TGTGCCAGCAGCCTCACCGGGCGGGGGGGATCCACAGATACGCAGTATTTT,CASSLTGRGGSTDTQYF
TRBV14,TRBJ2-1,-,-,TGTGCCAGCAGCCAGGACTCGTACAATGAGCAGTTCTTC,CASSQDSYNEQFF
TRBV29-1,TRBJ2-2,-,-,TGCAGCGGATTTGAACAGGGCAACACCGGGGAGCTGTTTTTT,CSGFEQGNTGELFF
TRBV6-5,TRBJ1-5,-,few,TGTGCCAGCTTCGGGATATGGAATCAGCCCCAGCATTTT,CASFGIWNQPQHF
TRBV10-3,TRBJ1-1,-,-,TGTGCCATCAGAAGGACCTCTGGGGGGGAGTGGAACACTGAAGCTTTCTTT,CAIRRTSGGEWNTEAFF
TRBV27,TRBJ2-6,-,-,TGTGCCAGCAGTTTATGGCTAGCAGGAGCTTCTGGGGCCAACGTCCTGACTTTC,CASSLWLAGASGANVLTF
TRBV15,TRBJ1-2,-,-,TGTGCCACCAGCAGAGATGTTCCCCCAGGGATCTATGGCTACACCTTC,CATSRDVPPGIYGYTF
TRBV7-3,TRBJ2-3,TRBD2,-,TGTGCCAGCAGCTTAACGGGGGGGGACTCCACAGATACGCAGTATTTT,CASSLTGGDSTDTQYF
TRBV9,TRBJ2-5,TRBD2,-,TGTGCCAGCAGCAAGAGCGGGGGGGAGGGGGAGACCCAGTACTTC,CASSKSGGEGETQYF
TRBV14,TRBJ1-4,-,-,TGTGCCAGCAGCCAAATTCAGGGGGAAAAACTGTTTTTT,CASSQIQGEKLFF
TRBV6-4,TRBJ1-2,TRBD1,-,TGTGCCAGCAGTGTTACAGGGGGGTCTGACTATGGCTACACCTTC,CASSVTGGSDYGYTF